Presented here are 24 T cell receptor beta chains from one specimen sequenced in a study of T cell responses to AZD1222 COVID-19 vaccine. Measured with immunoSEQ multiplex PCR; TCRdb has only the in-frame clones, and not every one. The sample holds tens of thousands of clones, 65% to 90% seen once. This specimen consisted of peripheral blood, obtained on day 0 of AZD1222 vaccination. These receptors were taken from an adult in good health.

The V gene is TRBV4-3, the J gene TRBJ2-5; TRBD2 agrees at 7 bases. V was pared by 0 bases and J by 2 bases, with 3 bases of the junction left unmatched. CDR1 LGHNA and CDR2 YSLEER come from the germline V gene. The CDR3 is made up of 15 amino acids. In nucleotides, the CDR3 is TGCGCCAGCAGCCAAGATGACGGGAGGCAAGAGACCCAGTACTTC. Translating gives CASSQDDGRQETQYF.

Only one count was recorded for this clone. This chain's CDR3 is CASSLGWRTEAFF. As DNA, the CDR3 is TGTGCCAGTAGTCTGGGGTGGAGAACTGAAGCTTTCTTT. The J gene is TRBJ1-1, the V gene TRBV19; D call uncertain. The ends were cut back, 5 bases at V and 5 bases at J, with 12 bases in the middle. Germline CDR1 LNHDA, CDR2 SQIVND (reference sequence). The CDR3 loop spans 13 amino acids.

This clone was observed a handful of times. This rearrangement joins TRBV6-5 to TRBJ2-7; D unclear. V was cut by 4 bases and J by 6 bases, with 13 bases left in between. This CDR3 region has 13 residues. Germline CDR1 is MNHEY and CDR2 is SVGAGI. CDR3 DNA: TGTGCCAGCAGTTCCCCTTTGGGCGGCGAGCAGTACTTC. This translates into CASSSPLGGEQYF.

The chain uses TRBV28 and TRBJ1-5, with 8 bases aligning to TRBD1. The CDR3 is made up of 15 amino acids. The trim removed 2 bases at V and 4 bases at J, leaving 4 bases unmatched. Germline CDR1 MDHEN, CDR2 SYDVKM. This chain's CDR3 is CASSLGQGWNQPQHF. The DNA of the CDR3 is TGTGCCAGCAGTTTAGGACAGGGTTGGAATCAGCCCCAGCATTTT.

The rearrangement links TRBV9 to TRBJ2-2; TRBD1 matches at 9 bases. Looked up from germline, CDR1 is SGDLS and CDR2 is YYNGEE. Trimming removed 0 bases from V and 5 bases from J; junction bases left unmatched: 11. The CDR3 extends over 18 amino acids. CDR3 in amino acids: CASSVGPWTGDWTGELFF. For the CDR3, the DNA is TGTGCCAGCAGCGTAGGCCCATGGACAGGGGATTGGACCGGGGAGCTGTTTTTT.

V and J are TRBV28 and TRBJ1-6; unclear D gene. Per germline, CDR1 MDHEN and CDR2 SYDVKM. The ends were cut back, 4 bases at V and 5 bases at J, with 6 bases in the middle. This CDR3 spans 13 amino acids. The CDR3 nucleotides read TGTGCCAGCAGTTCTTATCATAATTCACCCCTCCACTTT. Encoded protein: CASSSYHNSPLHF.

This clone was recorded once. The chain couples TRBV2 to TRBJ1-1; D gene ambiguous. Germline values: CDR1 SNHLY, CDR2 FYNNEI. The CDR3 length is 13 residues. Trimming pared 4 bases from V and 10 bases from J, leaving 16 bases between. The CDR3: CASSVQDWERAFF. The DNA for the CDR3 is TGTGCCAGCAGTGTTCAGGACTGGGAGCGAGCTTTCTTT.

The chain uses TRBV20-1 and TRBJ2-7; D remains unclear. The CDR3 has 12 amino acids. CDR1 is DFQATT and CDR2 is SNEGSKA in the germline V gene (reference sequence). V was cut by 3 bases and J by 6 bases, with 12 bases left in between. The CDR3 DNA reads TGCAGTGCTAGTAGGCCCTCCAGCGAGCAGTACTTC. Translation: CSASRPSSEQYF.

This chain connects TRBV29-1 to TRBJ1-1, with a possible D match to TRBD1 (5 bases). Germline V gene sequence: CDR1 SQVTM, CDR2 ANQGSEA. The CDR3 is made up of 13 amino acids. V lost 2 bases to trimming and J lost 6 bases, with 13 bases between them. DNA of the CDR3: TGCAGCGTTGAACTCGTTCAGGGTTCTGAAGCTTTCTTT. Its translation is CSVELVQGSEAFF.

The chain uses TRBV4-2 and TRBJ1-1, with a weak D call TRBD1 (6 bases). In germline, CDR1 is LGHNA, CDR2 YNFKEQ. The V end was cut by 0 bases, the J end by 0 bases, with 14 bases between. This CDR3 has 17 residues. This chain's CDR3 is CASSQDVDRIMNTEAFF. Written as DNA, the CDR3 is TGTGCCAGCAGCCAAGATGTGGACAGAATTATGAACACTGAAGCTTTCTTT.

The V gene is TRBV24-1, the J gene TRBJ2-1; D unclear. V gave up 5 bases and J gave up 3 bases, with 10 bases separating them. The CDR3 is 14 amino acids. CDR1 KGHDR and CDR2 SFDVKD come from the germline V gene. The CDR3 reads CATSGRRNYNEQFF. Here the CDR3 DNA reads TGTGCCACCAGTGGTAGGCGGAACTACAATGAGCAGTTCTTC.

The sample holds a few counts of this clone. The J gene is TRBJ1-1, the V gene TRBV5-1, with TRBD1 as a possible D gene (5 bases). Germline CDR1 and CDR2: SGHRS and YFSETQ. Trimming stripped 0 bases from V and 0 bases from J, with 9 bases between. The CDR3 runs 15 residues. In DNA, the CDR3 is TGCGCCAGCAGCTTGGTGGCGGGGGTGAACACTGAAGCTTTCTTT. Protein sequence: CASSLVAGVNTEAFF.

The chain combines TRBV11-3 with TRBJ2-1; TRBD2 matches 8 bases. CDR3 length: 16 amino acids. Germline lookup yields CDR1 SGHNT and CDR2 YENEEA. The junction had 11 bases not matched to a gene; V was cut back by 5 bases and J by 5 bases. In DNA form, the CDR3 reads TGTGCCAGCAGCCGCTCGGACCTAGCGGGCGACAATGAGCAGTTCTTC. Translated, it gives CASSRSDLAGDNEQFF.

This chain uses TRBV6-2 or TRBV6-3 with TRBJ2-7; D perhaps matches TRBD2 (6 bases). The CDR3 has 14 amino acids. Germline-derived CDR1 and CDR2 are MNHEY and SVGEGT. Trimming left V 2 bases short and J 0 bases short, with 8 bases between. The CDR3 protein is CASSYGGDSYEQYF. In DNA form, the CDR3 reads TGTGCCAGCAGTTACGGCGGGGACTCCTACGAGCAGTACTTC.

The V and J genes are TRBV5-1 and TRBJ1-3; D is undetermined. The CDR3 loop spans 16 amino acids. The V and J ends lost 4 bases and 2 bases respectively, with 16 bases between them. Germline CDR1 reads SGHRS; CDR2 reads YFSETQ. The CDR3 bases are TGCGCCAGCAGCCCAAACCCGTCCCGACCTGGAAACACCATATATTTT. Its translation: CASSPNPSRPGNTIYF. Full variable domain (remainder filled in from reference TRBV5-1 and TRBJ1-3): KAGVTQTPRYLIKTRGQQVTLSCSPISGHRSVSWYQQTPGQGLQFLFEYFSETQRNKGNFPGRFSGRQFSNSRSEMNVSTLELGDSALYLCASSPNPSRPGNTIYFGEGSWLTVV.

The chain joins TRBV7-2 to TRBJ1-6; D gene unclear. The CDR3 consists of 15 residues. Trimming removed 4 bases at V and 7 bases at J, with 14 bases between. In germline, CDR1 is SGHTA, CDR2 FQGNSA. The chain's CDR3 is CASSSLLLGNSPLHF. CDR3 bases: TGTGCCAGCAGCTCCCTCCTACTTGGCAATTCACCCCTCCACTTT.

The chain has TRBV21-1 and TRBJ1-3. TRBV21-1 is annotated as a pseudogene. The CDR3 has 10 amino acids. CDR3 nucleotides: TGTGCCAGCAAAAGAAACACCATATATTTT. Its translation is CASKRNTIYF.

The gene calls are TRBV5-1 and TRBJ1-4; D call uncertain. This CDR3 is built from 14 residues. In germline, CDR1 is SGHRS, CDR2 YFSETQ. V was trimmed by 4 bases and J by 8 bases, leaving 15 bases between them. The CDR3 coding sequence is TGCGCCAGCAGCCTAGTGGGGTCAGCAGAAAAACTGTTTTTT. Translating it yields CASSLVGSAEKLFF. Variable domain in full (rest from reference TRBV5-1 and TRBJ1-4): KAGVTQTPRYLIKTRGQQVTLSCSPISGHRSVSWYQQTPGQGLQFLFEYFSETQRNKGNFPGRFSGRQFSNSRSEMNVSTLELGDSALYLCASSLVGSAEKLFFGSGTQLSVL.

The chain joins TRBV9 to TRBJ1-3, with D unresolved. Trimming stripped 0 bases from V and 4 bases from J, with 8 bases between. The CDR3 contains 14 residues. Germline V gene lookup returns CDR1 SGDLS and CDR2 YYNGEE. As DNA, the CDR3 is TGTGCCAGCAGCGTAGGGACGTACGGAAACACCATATATTTT. This codes for CASSVGTYGNTIYF.

The V gene is TRBV3-1 (or the pseudogene TRBV3-2), the J gene TRBJ2-3; 10 bases align to TRBD1. The CDR3 extends over 18 amino acids. CDR1 and CDR2 (germline): LGHDT, YNNKEL (reference sequence). Losses at the gene ends were 0 bases for V and 2 bases for J; bases not matched to a gene: 8. This CDR3 is CASSQDPRDRGPTDTQYF. CDR3 sequence (DNA): TGTGCCAGCAGCCAAGATCCCCGGGACAGGGGCCCCACAGATACGCAGTATTTT.

This rearrangement joins TRBV6-5 to TRBJ1-2; TRBD1 matches at 7 bases. Trimming removed 6 bases from V and 3 bases from J; junction bases left unmatched: 4. In germline, CDR1 is MNHEY, CDR2 SVGAGI. The CDR3 has 13 amino acids. The CDR3 loop reads CASSRDSHYGYTF. Here the CDR3 DNA reads TGTGCCAGCAGCCGGGACAGTCACTATGGCTACACCTTC.

The chain combines TRBV2 with TRBJ1-6, with D unresolved. There are 13 residues in the CDR3. With 1 base removed from V and 7 bases from J, the gap between germline ends came to 5 bases. Per the germline V gene, CDR1 is SNHLY and CDR2 is FYNNEI. The CDR3 loop is CASSEVPNSPLHF. As DNA, the CDR3 is TGTGCCAGCAGTGAAGTGCCGAATTCACCCCTCCACTTT. Together with reference TRBV2 and TRBJ1-6, the CDR3 gives the full variable domain: EPEVTQTPSHQVTQMGQEVILRCVPISNHLYFYWYRQILGQKVEFLVSFYNNEISEKSEIFDDQFSVERPDGSNFTLKIRSTKLEDSAMYFCASSEVPNSPLHFGNGTRLTVT.

V is TRBV3-1 (or the pseudogene TRBV3-2) and J is TRBJ2-2; possible D gene TRBD2, 6 bases. Germline loops: CDR1 LGHDT, CDR2 YNNKEL (reference sequence). This CDR3 comprises 15 residues. V lost 8 bases, J lost 0 bases, and 13 bases lay in between. The DNA of the CDR3 is TGTGCCAGCTGCGGGACTCTAGCGAACACCGGGGAGCTGTTTTTT. This codes for CASCGTLANTGELFF.

V gene TRBV18 combines with J gene TRBJ2-7; D not resolved. This CDR3 is 12 amino acids long. Trimming cost V 3 bases and J 5 bases, with 8 bases left between them. CDR1 and CDR2 (germline): KGHSH, LQKENI. The CDR3: CASSPSRDEQYF. CDR3 coding DNA: TGTGCCAGCTCACCGTCAAGGGACGAGCAGTACTTC.